Reported below is one T cell receptor beta chain. The CDR3 extends over 14 amino acids. V lost 2 bases, J lost 4 bases, and 4 bases stayed unmatched. The germline V gene encodes CDR1 SNHLY and CDR2 FYNNEI. This sample stems from a study of T cell responses to AZD1222 COVID-19 vaccine. Measured with immunoSEQ multiplex PCR; TCRdb has only the in-frame clones, and not every one. The sample lists under 150,000 clones, about nine tenths seen once, with under 2% in the top ten. The sequenced sample was peripheral blood, obtained 28 days after the second AZD1222 dose. The origin of this receptor is an adult who received the AZD1222 COVID-19 vaccine. The V gene is TRBV2, the J gene TRBJ1-1; 7 nucleotides agree with TRBD1. This chain's CDR3 is CASSEQGGGTEAFF. CDR3 coding DNA: TGTGCCAGCAGTGAACAGGGGGGGGGCACTGAAGCTTTCTTT.